This paragraph covers one T cell receptor beta chain sequence. The antigen remains undetermined. The data were taken from a study of T-cell memory formation after mild COVID-19. Broader study findings: A balance of CD4 and CD8 characterized clones contracting day 15 to 85, whereas later expanders leaned CD4+. CD4+ contracting clones were found mainly in CM and EM, and CD8+ ones in EMRA. Cross-reactive memory apparently joined, as some responding clones appeared in pre-infection memory.

The CDR3 spans 14 residues. V was cut by 3 bases and J by 6 bases, with 13 bases left in between. The V gene's germline CDR1 is MRHNA and CDR2 SNTAGT. Researchers used 5'RACE with constant-segment primers to make TCR alpha and TCR beta cDNA libraries that carry sample barcodes and UMIs. TCRdb re-derived calls from the 5' RACE reads in MiXCR, one entry per CDR3 protein. The sample lists hundreds of thousands of distinct CDR3 sequences; 20% to 25% were seen once. Sequencing was performed on PBMCs or a T cell subset sorted from them (not recorded which). The chain is built from TRBV6-4 and TRBJ2-3; perhaps TRBD2 as D (5 bases). The receptor's source is an adult woman who had mild COVID-19 (a few samples of this study predate the infection). Cell type and time point are not known. The CDR3 loop is CASSDRDGGDTQYF. The CDR3 DNA reads as TGTGCCAGCAGTGATCGGGATGGCGGCGATACGCAGTATTTT.